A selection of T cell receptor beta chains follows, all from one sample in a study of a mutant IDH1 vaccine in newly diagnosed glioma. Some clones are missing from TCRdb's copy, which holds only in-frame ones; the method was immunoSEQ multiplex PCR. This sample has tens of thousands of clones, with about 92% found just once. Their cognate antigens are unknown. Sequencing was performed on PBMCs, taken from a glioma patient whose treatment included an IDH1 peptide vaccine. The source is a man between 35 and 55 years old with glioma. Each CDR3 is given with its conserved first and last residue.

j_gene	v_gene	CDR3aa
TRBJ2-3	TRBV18	CASSPGGTDTQYF
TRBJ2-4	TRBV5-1	CASSLVGHIEAKNIQYF
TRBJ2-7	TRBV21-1	CASSLGTGEKEQYF
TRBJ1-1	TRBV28	CASSPRRYMNTEAFF
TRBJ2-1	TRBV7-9	CASSPGVKYNEQFF
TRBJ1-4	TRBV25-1	CASSDPGQGADEEKLFF
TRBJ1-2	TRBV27	CASSLEPDSIYGYTF
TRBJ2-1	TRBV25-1	CASENQSSGNYNEQFF
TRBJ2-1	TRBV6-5	CASSYRTELYNEQFF
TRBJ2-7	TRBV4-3	CASSQETGGYEQYF
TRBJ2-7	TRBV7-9	CASSLTGGEYEQYF
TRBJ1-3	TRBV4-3	CASSPYSSGAGSGNTIYF
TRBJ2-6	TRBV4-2	CASSSRFSGANVLTF
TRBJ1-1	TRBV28	CASSLLTGQGREAFF